This T cell receptor (beta chain) was captured in a study of shared clonotypes between healthy human individuals. This CDR3 has 14 residues. V was pared by 5 bases and J by 3 bases, with 14 bases between. Germline V gene sequence: CDR1 SGHAT, CDR2 FQNNGV. Repertoires were generated with immunoSEQ multiplex PCR, while TCRdb's copy carries only in-frame clones and drops some. The sample contains about 650,000 clones, just under 97% of which appear only once. In the naive CD8 group, cells lacked CD45RO and were positively selected for CCR7, so terminally differentiated effector memory CD45RA+ cells were left out. This clone showed up just once.

This chain connects TRBV11-2 to TRBJ2-7, with unresolved D. This clonotype was sampled from a woman in her twenties or thirties in good health. The sequenced sample consisted of naive CD8+ T cells sorted from blood. The CDR3 bases are TGTGCCAGCAGCCCTTTCGCCGCCTACTACGAGCAGTACTTC. Translated: CASSPFAAYYEQYF.